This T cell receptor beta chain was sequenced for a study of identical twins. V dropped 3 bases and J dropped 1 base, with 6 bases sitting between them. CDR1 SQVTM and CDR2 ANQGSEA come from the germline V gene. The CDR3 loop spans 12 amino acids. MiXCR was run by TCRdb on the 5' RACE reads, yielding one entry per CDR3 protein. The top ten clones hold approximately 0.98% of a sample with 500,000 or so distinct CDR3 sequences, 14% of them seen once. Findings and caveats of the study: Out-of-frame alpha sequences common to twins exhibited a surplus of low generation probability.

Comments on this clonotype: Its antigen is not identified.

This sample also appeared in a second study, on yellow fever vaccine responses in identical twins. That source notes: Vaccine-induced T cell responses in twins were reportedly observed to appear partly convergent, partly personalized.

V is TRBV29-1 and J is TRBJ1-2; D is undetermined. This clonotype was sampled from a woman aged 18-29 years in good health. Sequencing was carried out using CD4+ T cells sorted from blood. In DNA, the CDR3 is TGCAGCGTTGACAGTTTTAACTATGGCTACACCTTC. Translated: CSVDSFNYGYTF.